The next 4 T cell receptor beta chains were all read from a single sample in a study of T-cell reconstitution after alpha-beta-depleted transplantation in children. Unique molecular identifiers were incorporated into the prepared TCRbeta library. Each CDR3 protein gets one entry after TCRdb re-called the PCR reads with MiXCR. Of approximately 270,000 distinct CDR3 sequences listed, approximately 24% are singletons. This specimen was PBMCs, mostly from graft donor cells, taken 360 days after TCRalphabeta/CD19-depleted stem cell transplant. Receptor source: a female patient between 2 and 15 years old who had a stem cell transplant for congenital amegakaryocytic thrombocytopenia, so the T cells may come from the graft donor.

In this sample, this clonotype turned up many times. This chain connects TRBV5-1 to TRBJ2-2; D uncertain. Trimming removed 0 bases from V and 6 bases from J, with 6 bases in between. The CDR3 consists of 13 residues. Per germline, CDR1 SGHRS and CDR2 YFSETQ. CDR3 loop: CASSLAQPGELFF. The DNA for the CDR3 is TGCGCCAGCAGCTTGGCCCAGCCCGGGGAGCTGTTTTTT.

In this sample, this clonotype turned up a few times. The rearrangement links TRBV6-6 to TRBJ1-2; D gene uncertain. Germline V lookup: CDR1 MNHNY, CDR2 SVGAGI (reference sequence). CDR3 length equals 13 residues. V lost 2 bases and J lost 3, with 7 bases in between. The CDR3 sequence: CASSYRTDYGYTF. The CDR3 region has the DNA TGTGCCAGCAGTTACCGGACGGACTATGGCTACACCTTC.

The rearrangement joins TRBV15 to TRBJ2-1; possible D gene TRBD2, 6 bases. Looked up from germline, CDR1 is LNHNV and CDR2 is YYDKDF (reference sequence). CDR3 length: 15 amino acids. V was shortened by 1 base and J by 6 bases, with 13 bases between the two germline ends. CDR3 DNA: TGTGCCACCAGCAGAGCACTGAGAGCGGGCAATGAGCAGTTCTTC. Translating gives CATSRALRAGNEQFF.

This clonotype was picked up a small number of times. The rearrangement joins TRBV7-9 to TRBJ1-2, with 7 nucleotides matching TRBD1. This CDR3 spans 14 amino acids. After removal of 4 bases from V and 4 bases from J, the junction contained 6 bases not matched to a gene. The V gene's germline CDR1 is SEHNR and CDR2 FQNEAQ (reference sequence). CDR3 loop: CASSSEWDSYGYTF. CDR3 nucleotide sequence: TGTGCCAGCAGCTCGGAATGGGACAGCTATGGCTACACCTTC.